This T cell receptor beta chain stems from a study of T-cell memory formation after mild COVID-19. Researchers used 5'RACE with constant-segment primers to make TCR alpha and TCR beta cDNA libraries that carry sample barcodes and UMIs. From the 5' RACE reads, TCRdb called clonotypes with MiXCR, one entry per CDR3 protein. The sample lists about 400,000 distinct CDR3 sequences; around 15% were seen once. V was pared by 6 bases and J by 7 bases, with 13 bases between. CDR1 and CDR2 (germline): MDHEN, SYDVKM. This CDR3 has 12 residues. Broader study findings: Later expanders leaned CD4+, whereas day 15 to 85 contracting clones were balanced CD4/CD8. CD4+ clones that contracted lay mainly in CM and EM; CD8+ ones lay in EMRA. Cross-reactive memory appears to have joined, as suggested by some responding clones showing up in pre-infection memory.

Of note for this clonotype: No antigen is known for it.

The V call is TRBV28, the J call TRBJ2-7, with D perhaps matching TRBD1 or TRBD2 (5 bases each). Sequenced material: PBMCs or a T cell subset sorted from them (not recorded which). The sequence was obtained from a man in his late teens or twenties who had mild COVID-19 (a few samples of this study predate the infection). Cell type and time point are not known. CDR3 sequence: CASRRGSEEQYV. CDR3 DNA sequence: TGTGCCAGCAGGAGGGGATCAGAGGAGCAGTACGTC.